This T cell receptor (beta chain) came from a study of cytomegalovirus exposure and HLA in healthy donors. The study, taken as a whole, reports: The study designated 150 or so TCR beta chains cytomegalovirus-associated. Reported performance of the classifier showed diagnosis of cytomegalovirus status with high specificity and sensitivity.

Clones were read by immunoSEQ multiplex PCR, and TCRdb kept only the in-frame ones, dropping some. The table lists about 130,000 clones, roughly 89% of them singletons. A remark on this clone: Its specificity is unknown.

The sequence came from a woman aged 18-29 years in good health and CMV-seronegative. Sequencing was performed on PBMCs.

CDR3 sequence (DNA): TGTGCCTGGAGTCCGGGGGGATTGGGCTACACCTTC. Encoded protein: CAWSPGGLGYTF. This chain uses TRBV30 with TRBJ1-2; TRBD1 is a possible D gene (5 bases). The CDR3 is 12 amino acids. The germline gives CDR1 GTSNPN, CDR2 SVGIG (reference sequence). With 2 bases removed from V and 8 bases from J, the gap between germline ends came to 12 bases. Drawing the rest from reference TRBV30 and TRBJ1-2, the complete variable domain is SQTIHQWPATLVQPVGSPLSLECTVEGTSNPNLYWYRQAAGRGLQLLFYSVGIGQISSEVPQNLSASRPQDRQFILSSKKLLLSDSGFYLCAWSPGGLGYTFGSGTRLTVV.